These 3 T cell receptor beta chains were sequenced from one sample in a study of blood T cell repertoires in COVID-19. Assay: immunoSEQ multiplex PCR; the TCRdb copy retains only in-frame clones and omits some. The sample has fewer than 200,000 clones; roughly 82% are singletons. The sequencing sample was made of peripheral blood. Receptor source: a woman aged 55 to 70 with COVID-19, enrolled during active disease.

This clone showed up many times. The chain is built from TRBV6-4 and TRBJ1-6; D gene unclear. CDR3 length equals 13 residues. Trimming removed 8 bases at V and 3 bases at J, with 8 bases between. CDR1 and CDR2 (germline): MRHNA, SNTAGT. The CDR3, as DNA: TGTGCCAGCCGACTAGACTATAATTCACCCCTCCACTTT. Encoded protein: CASRLDYNSPLHF.

This clone was counted a few times. The genes are TRBV10-3 and TRBJ1-1, with 9 bases identical to TRBD1. CDR3 size: 13 residues. With 7 bases clipped from V and 7 bases from J, the junction kept 7 bases outside the gene matches. Germline V gives CDR1 ENHRY, CDR2 SYGVKD. As DNA, the CDR3 is TGTGCCATCAACAGGGGGCGTCTCAGTGAAGCTTTCTTT. Amino acid sequence: CAINRGRLSEAFF.

The chain is built from TRBV25-1 and TRBJ1-6; possibly TRBD1 for D (5 bases). The V and J ends lost 1 base and 10 bases respectively, with 14 bases between them. Looked up from germline, CDR1 is MGHDK and CDR2 is SYGVNS. The CDR3 is 15 amino acids. The CDR3 region has the DNA TGTGCCAGCAGTGAATGGGCCAGGGATGGGTCACCCCTCCACTTT. Encoded protein: CASSEWARDGSPLHF.